The 25 T cell receptor beta chains below all came from one sample that was sequenced in a study of chemoradiotherapy in HPV16-positive cancers. This table comes from immunoSEQ multiplex PCR, and its TCRdb copy is limited to in-frame clones, with some not included. Among 25,000 to 30,000 clones listed, over 90% were seen once. Sequenced here: blood, sampled from a patient who underwent chemoradiotherapy. All receptors come from a human donor with HPV-associated anogenital cancer.

The chain employs TRBV4-3 and TRBJ2-3, with D perhaps TRBD1 or TRBD2 (5 bases each). CDR3 length equals 18 residues. Trimming cost V 0 bases and J 5 bases, with 21 bases left between them. Germline CDR1 and CDR2: LGHNA and YSLEER. CDR3 bases: TGCGCCAGCAGCCAAGAATCAGGACTGTGGGGCTTCGGAGATACGCAGTATTTT. Translated: CASSQESGLWGFGDTQYF.

In DNA, the CDR3 is TGTGCCAGCAGAGTACAGGTTTCCACTAACTATGGCTACACCTTC. It translates to CASRVQVSTNYGYTF. This chain links TRBV28 with TRBJ1-2; D may be TRBD1 (5 bases). This CDR3 spans 15 amino acids. The germline V gene has CDR1 MDHEN and CDR2 SYDVKM. V was clipped by 6 bases and J by 0 bases, with 14 bases between them.

The rearrangement joins TRBV2 to TRBJ2-7; a weak D match, TRBD2 (7 bases). Looked up from germline, CDR1 is SNHLY and CDR2 is FYNNEI. Trimming took off 0 bases at V and 4 bases at J, with 13 bases between the two ends. The CDR3 is 15 amino acids. The CDR3, as DNA: TGTGCCAGCAGTGAAGCGGCGGGGGCTAGGTACGAGCAGTACTTC. Translated: CASSEAAGARYEQYF.

The chain employs TRBV28 and TRBJ2-7; unclear D gene. From germline, CDR1 is MDHEN and CDR2 SYDVKM. V gave up 2 bases and J gave up 4 bases, with 3 bases separating them. CDR3 length: 11 amino acids. The CDR3 protein is CASSLAYEQYF. In DNA form, the CDR3 reads TGTGCCAGCAGTTTAGCGTACGAGCAGTACTTC.

The V gene is TRBV4-1, the J gene TRBJ2-3; 7 bases map to TRBD2. Germline lookup yields CDR1 MGHRA and CDR2 YSYEKL. The J segment lost 2 bases and the V segment lost 3 bases, leaving 8 bases of the junction unmatched. This CDR3 contains 16 residues. CDR3: CASSQPRDYLTDTQYF. Here the CDR3 DNA reads TGCGCCAGCAGCCAGCCCCGGGACTATCTCACAGATACGCAGTATTTT.

V gene TRBV4-1 combines with J gene TRBJ2-7; maybe TRBD2 (7 bases). Germline CDR1 and CDR2: MGHRA and YSYEKL. V was clipped by 5 bases and J by 0 bases, with 17 bases between them. The CDR3 extends over 16 amino acids. CDR3 in amino acids: CASSGGGGGSSYEQYF. CDR3 sequence (DNA): TGCGCCAGCAGCGGGGGGGGCGGGGGTAGCTCCTACGAGCAGTACTTC.

This clone was observed a single time. The V gene is TRBV9, the J gene TRBJ1-2, with TRBD1 matching over 11 bases. Trimming took 4 bases from V and 0 from J; bases not matched to a gene: 8. The CDR3 extends over 17 amino acids. Germline CDR1 is SGDLS and CDR2 is YYNGEE. The CDR3 spells CASSPRTGGEANYGYTF. In DNA, the CDR3 is TGTGCCAGCAGCCCAAGGACAGGGGGCGAAGCTAACTATGGCTACACCTTC.

CDR3 sequence reads: CASSEGRASFYEQYF. The CDR3, as DNA: TGTGCCAGCAGTGAGGGTAGAGCTAGTTTTTACGAGCAGTACTTC. The gene calls are TRBV2 and TRBJ2-7, with D hard to call. Germline V gene data show CDR1 as SNHLY and CDR2 as FYNNEI. V lost 3 bases to trimming and J lost 4 bases, with 16 bases between them. This CDR3 has 15 amino acids. The full variable domain, rest sourced from reference TRBV2 and TRBJ2-7, is EPEVTQTPSHQVTQMGQEVILRCVPISNHLYFYWYRQILGQKVEFLVSFYNNEISEKSEIFDDQFSVERPDGSNFTLKIRSTKLEDSAMYFCASSEGRASFYEQYFGPGTRLTVT.

A single count supports this clone. This chain connects TRBV29-1 to TRBJ2-3; a possible D gene is TRBD1 (6 bases). V was shortened by 3 bases and J by 1 base, with 8 bases between the two germline ends. The V gene's germline CDR1 is SQVTM and CDR2 ANQGSEA. This CDR3 is built from 13 residues. The CDR3 DNA sequence: TGCAGCGTTGACCACAGGGGCACAGATACGCAGTATTTT. It codes for CSVDHRGTDTQYF.

This chain connects TRBV4-2 to TRBJ2-7, with 11 bases identical to TRBD2. The CDR3 has 16 residues. The junction had 11 bases not matched to a gene; V was cut back by 6 bases and J by 4 bases. Germline CDR1 and CDR2: LGHNA and YNFKEQ. The CDR3 DNA is TGTGCCAGCAGGCCCACCGGGACTAGCGGCGGATACGAGCAGTACTTC. It codes for CASRPTGTSGGYEQYF.

V usage is TRBV4-1 and J usage is TRBJ2-7; D call uncertain. There are 13 residues in the CDR3. The V end lost 0 bases, the J end lost 3 bases, and 6 bases lay between the germline ends. Germline V gene lookup returns CDR1 MGHRA and CDR2 YSYEKL. CDR3 sequence: CASSQDRSYEQYF. CDR3 nucleotide sequence: TGCGCCAGCAGCCAAGATCGAAGCTACGAGCAGTACTTC.

The DNA for the CDR3 is TGTGCCAGCAGCGTAGAGGCTAGCGGGAGCACAGATACGCAGTATTTT. Protein sequence: CASSVEASGSTDTQYF. This chain links TRBV9 with TRBJ2-3; 8 positions agree with TRBD2. J lost 0 bases, V lost 0 bases, and 3 bases had no gene match. The CDR3 has 16 residues. CDR1 is SGDLS, CDR2 YYNGEE, per germline.

The chain has TRBV6-5 and TRBJ2-7; D is tentatively TRBD1 or TRBD2 (5 bases each). The V end was cut by 2 bases, the J end by 0 bases, with 11 bases between. This CDR3 is 15 amino acids long. CDR1 MNHEY and CDR2 SVGAGI come from the germline V gene. The CDR3 DNA reads as TGTGCCAGCAGTTACGGGGGTTCGGGCTCCTACGAGCAGTACTTC. It yields the protein CASSYGGSGSYEQYF.

The gene calls are TRBV6-5 and TRBJ1-4; weak D call: TRBD1 (5 bases). Trimming pared 5 bases from V and 7 bases from J, leaving 14 bases between. CDR1 is MNHEY, CDR2 SVGAGI, per germline. CDR3 length: 14 residues. CDR3 sequence (DNA): TGTGCCAGCAGTCCCACAGGTTCCAGTGAAAAACTGTTTTTT. Residues: CASSPTGSSEKLFF.

The chain employs TRBV5-4 and TRBJ2-5, with 10 bases identical to TRBD1. The CDR3 has 14 amino acids. The V gene end was trimmed by 5 bases and the J gene end by 6 bases; junction bases not matched to a gene: 7. Germline CDR1 and CDR2: SGHNT and YYREEE (reference sequence). Here the CDR3 DNA reads TGTGCCAGCAGTTTGACAGGGGGCAAAAAGACCCAGTACTTC. Amino acid sequence: CASSLTGGKKTQYF.

V usage is TRBV7-2 and J usage is TRBJ2-7; TRBD1 aligns across 10 bases. The CDR3 contains 14 residues. CDR1 and CDR2 from the germline V gene are SGHTA and FQGNSA. V shed 1 base and J 10 bases; nucleotides not matched to a gene: 7. The CDR3 region is CASSLGGQGPNQYF. For the CDR3, the DNA is TGTGCCAGCAGCTTAGGGGGACAGGGGCCGAATCAGTACTTC.

The V and J genes are TRBV14 and TRBJ2-7; 7 nucleotides align to TRBD1. The CDR3 totals 16 residues. Germline CDR1 SGHDN, CDR2 FVKESK. After removal of 4 bases from V and 3 bases from J, the junction contained 12 bases not matched to a gene. CDR3 loop: CASSPVLYTGVYEQYF. The CDR3 DNA reads as TGTGCCAGCAGCCCGGTGCTTTACACAGGGGTCTACGAGCAGTACTTC. Together with reference TRBV14 and TRBJ2-7, the CDR3 gives the full variable domain: EAGVTQFPSHSVIEKGQTVTLRCDPISGHDNLYWYRRVMGKEIKFLLHFVKESKQDESGMPNNRFLAERTGGTYSTLKVQPAELEDSGVYFCASSPVLYTGVYEQYFGPGTRLTVT.

The CDR3 reads CASSVRDGGGYTF. The CDR3 DNA sequence: TGTGCCAGCAGCGTCCGGGACGGCGGAGGCTACACCTTC. The chain recombines TRBV7-9 with TRBJ1-2, with D perhaps TRBD1 (5 bases). V dropped 5 bases and J dropped 8 bases, with 15 bases sitting between them. The germline gives CDR1 SEHNR, CDR2 FQNEAQ (reference sequence). This CDR3 comprises 13 residues.

V is TRBV7-2 and J is TRBJ2-3; D is undetermined. V gave up 5 bases and J gave up 1 base, with 10 bases separating them. CDR1 and CDR2 from the germline V gene are SGHTA and FQGNSA. This CDR3 comprises 14 residues. The CDR3 is CASSTSHRTDTQYF. CDR3 DNA: TGTGCCAGCAGCACCTCACACCGCACAGATACGCAGTATTTT.

The V call is TRBV27, the J call TRBJ1-1; D uncertain. The germline CDR1 and CDR2 sequences are MNHEY and SMNVEV (reference sequence). Trimming removed 2 bases from V and 4 bases from J, with 8 bases in between. CDR3 size: 13 residues. CDR3 nucleotide sequence: TGTGCCAGCAGTTTAACAACGGTCACTGAAGCTTTCTTT. As protein: CASSLTTVTEAFF.

This chain uses TRBV28 with TRBJ1-5, with D unclear. Trimming cost V 3 bases and J 4 bases, with 7 bases left between them. CDR3 size: 13 residues. CDR1 MDHEN and CDR2 SYDVKM come from the germline V gene. Here the CDR3 reads CASSFRLNQPQHF. The CDR3 DNA reads as TGTGCCAGCAGTTTTAGGTTGAATCAGCCCCAGCATTTT.

V usage is TRBV28 and J usage is TRBJ2-1; 15 nucleotides line up with TRBD2. Germline V gene sequence: CDR1 MDHEN, CDR2 SYDVKM. V gave up 6 bases and J gave up 6 bases; unmatched junction bases: 9. The CDR3 length is 17 residues. CDR3 coding DNA: TGTGCCAGCAGGTTACCTTGGACTAGCGGGAGGGGCAATGAGCAGTTCTTC. It yields the protein CASRLPWTSGRGNEQFF.

The CDR3 DNA follows: TGTGCCAGCAGTTTATCGGTGGGGGTGGAAGCTTTCTTT. It encodes CASSLSVGVEAFF. The V gene is TRBV27, the J gene TRBJ1-1; a possible D gene is TRBD1 (5 bases). The CDR3 is 13 residues long. The germline V and J ends were trimmed by 0 bases and 8 bases, with 10 bases remaining between them. Germline assignment: CDR1 MNHEY and CDR2 SMNVEV (reference sequence).

The V and J genes are TRBV7-9 and TRBJ2-2, with unresolved D. Trimming stripped 0 bases from V and 4 bases from J, with 3 bases between. This CDR3 has 13 amino acids. CDR1 and CDR2 (germline): SEHNR, FQNEAQ (reference sequence). Here the CDR3 DNA reads TGTGCCAGCAGCTTAGCTGGCACCGGGGAGCTGTTTTTT. Its protein is CASSLAGTGELFF.

V gene TRBV4-3 combines with J gene TRBJ2-2, with D unresolved. Germline assignment: CDR1 LGHNA and CDR2 YSLEER. The V end was cut by 1 base, the J end by 3 bases, with 12 bases between. This CDR3 spans 16 amino acids. CDR3 DNA: TGCGCCAGCAGCCAAGCTTTGTCGGAGTACACCGGGGAGCTGTTTTTT. It encodes CASSQALSEYTGELFF.